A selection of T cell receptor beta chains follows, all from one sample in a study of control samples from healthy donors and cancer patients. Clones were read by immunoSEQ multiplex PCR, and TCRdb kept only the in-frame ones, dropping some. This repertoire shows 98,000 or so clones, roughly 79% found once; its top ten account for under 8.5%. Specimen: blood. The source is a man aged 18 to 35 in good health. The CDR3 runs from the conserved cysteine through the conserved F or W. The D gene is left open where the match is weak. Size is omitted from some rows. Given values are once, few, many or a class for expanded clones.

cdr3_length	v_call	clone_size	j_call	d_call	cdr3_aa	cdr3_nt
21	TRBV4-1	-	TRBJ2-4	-	CASSLSFLAGERSRAKNIQYF	TGCGCCAGCAGCCTAAGCTTCCTCGCAGGGGAAAGGAGTAGAGCCAAAAACATTCAGTACTTC
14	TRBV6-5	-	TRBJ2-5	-	CASSYSGGEETQYF	TGTGCCAGCAGTTACTCAGGCGGGGAAGAGACCCAGTACTTC
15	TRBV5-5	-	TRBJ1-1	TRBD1	CASRPSGTENTEAFF	TGTGCCAGCAGACCATCCGGGACAGAAAACACTGAAGCTTTCTTT
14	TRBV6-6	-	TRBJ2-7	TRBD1	CASGAETGLYEQYF	TGTGCCAGCGGAGCGGAGACAGGGCTCTACGAGCAGTACTTC
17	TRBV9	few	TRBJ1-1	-	CASSVVGFGPVNTEAFF	TGTGCCAGCAGCGTAGTTGGGTTCGGACCTGTGAACACTGAAGCTTTCTTT
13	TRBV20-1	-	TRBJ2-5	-	CSASWGSQETQYF	TGCAGTGCTAGTTGGGGCTCACAAGAGACCCAGTACTTC
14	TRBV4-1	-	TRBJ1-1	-	CASSPWGLGTEAFF	TGCGCCAGCAGCCCCTGGGGACTGGGCACTGAAGCTTTCTTT
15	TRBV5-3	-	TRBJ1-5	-	CARSPDGAGNQPQHF	TGTGCCAGAAGCCCTGACGGGGCGGGAAATCAGCCCCAGCATTTT
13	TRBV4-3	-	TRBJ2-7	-	CASSHEPGYVQYF	TGCGCCAGCAGCCATGAACCGGGGTACGTGCAGTACTTC
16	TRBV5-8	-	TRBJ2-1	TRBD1	CASPREGQLPYNEQFF	TGTGCCAGCCCCCGAGAGGGACAGCTACCCTACAATGAGCAGTTCTTC
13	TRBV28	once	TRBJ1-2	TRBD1	CASSLGQGYGYTF	TGTGCCAGCAGCTTGGGACAGGGGTATGGCTACACCTTC
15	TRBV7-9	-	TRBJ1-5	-	CASSQGYGGWGPQHF	TGTGCCAGCAGCCAGGGGTATGGGGGATGGGGGCCCCAGCATTTT
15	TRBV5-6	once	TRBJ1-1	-	CASSWTGRTNTEAFF	TGTGCCAGCAGCTGGACCGGACGGACGAACACTGAAGCTTTCTTT
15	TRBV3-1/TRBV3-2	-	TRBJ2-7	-	CASSQEGRTPYEQYF	TGTGCCAGCAGCCAAGAGGGGAGGACCCCCTACGAGCAGTACTTC
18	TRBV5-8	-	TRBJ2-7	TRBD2	CASSPTTSGGAFAYEQYF	TGTGCCAGCAGCCCCACGACTAGCGGGGGGGCCTTCGCCTACGAGCAGTACTTC
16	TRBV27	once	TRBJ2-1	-	CASSSPRESSYNEQFF	TGTGCCAGCAGTTCCCCCAGGGAGAGCTCCTACAATGAGCAGTTCTTC
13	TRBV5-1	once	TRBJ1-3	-	CASSSDSGNTIYF	TGCGCCAGCAGCTCGGACAGTGGAAACACCATATATTTT
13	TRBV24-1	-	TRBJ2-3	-	CATQLGQGDTQYF	TGTGCCACCCAACTAGGGCAAGGGGATACGCAGTATTTT
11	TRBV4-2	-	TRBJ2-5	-	CASSHHETQYF	TGTGCCAGCAGCCACCACGAGACCCAGTACTTC
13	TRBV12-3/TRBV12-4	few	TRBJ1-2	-	CASTGGQGLGYTF	TGTGCCAGCACCGGGGGGCAGGGGCTAGGCTACACCTTC
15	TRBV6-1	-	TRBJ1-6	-	CASSEARAGASPLHF	TGTGCCAGCAGTGAAGCTCGGGCAGGGGCTTCACCCCTCCACTTT
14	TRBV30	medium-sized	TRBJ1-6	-	CAWSVVGRDSPLHF	TGTGCCTGGAGTGTAGTGGGTCGCGATTCACCCCTCCACTTT
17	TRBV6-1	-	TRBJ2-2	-	CASSEPPDRASTGELFF	TGTGCCAGCAGTGAACCTCCGGATCGGGCATCCACCGGGGAGCTGTTTTTT
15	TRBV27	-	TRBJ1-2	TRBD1	CASSLGQGFRKGYTF	TGTGCCAGCAGTCTCGGACAGGGATTCAGGAAGGGCTACACCTTC
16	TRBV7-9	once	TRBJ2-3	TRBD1	CASRDRDRAPTDTQYF	TGTGCCAGCAGGGACCGGGACAGGGCCCCCACAGATACGCAGTATTTT
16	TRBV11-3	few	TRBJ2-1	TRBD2	CASSLGVVRGGARQFF	TGTGCCAGCAGCTTGGGTGTCGTGCGCGGGGGGGCCCGGCAGTTCTTC
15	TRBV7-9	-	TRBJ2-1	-	CASSLAGWDGNEQFF	TGTGCCAGCAGCTTAGCGGGGTGGGACGGGAATGAGCAGTTCTTC
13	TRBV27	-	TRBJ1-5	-	CASSFIGGQPQHF	TGTGCCAGCAGTTTCATCGGGGGGCAGCCCCAGCATTTT
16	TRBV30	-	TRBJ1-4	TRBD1	CAWSKEAGQGTEKLFF	TGTGCCTGGAGTAAGGAGGCCGGACAGGGCACTGAAAAACTGTTTTTT
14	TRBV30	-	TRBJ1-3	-	CAWSVENPGNTIYF	TGTGCCTGGAGCGTGGAAAACCCTGGAAACACCATATATTTT
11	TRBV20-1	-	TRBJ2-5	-	CSARFLETQYF	TGCAGTGCTAGATTTCTAGAGACCCAGTACTTC
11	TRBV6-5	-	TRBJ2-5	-	CASSPQETQYF	TGTGCCAGCAGTCCCCAAGAGACCCAGTACTTC
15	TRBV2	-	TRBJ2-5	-	CASSESGDHLETQYF	TGTGCCAGCAGTGAAAGTGGGGACCACTTGGAGACCCAGTACTTC
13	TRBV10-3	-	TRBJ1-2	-	CAIPNGGEGGYTF	TGTGCCATCCCCAATGGAGGGGAAGGTGGCTACACCTTC
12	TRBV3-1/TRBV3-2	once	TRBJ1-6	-	CASSQWRRPLHF	TGTGCCAGCAGCCAATGGAGGAGACCCCTCCACTTT
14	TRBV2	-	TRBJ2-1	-	CASSAEGGYNEQFF	TGTGCCAGCAGTGCGGAGGGGGGCTACAATGAGCAGTTCTTC
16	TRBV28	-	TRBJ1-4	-	CASSLGPWAEEEKLFF	TGTGCCAGCAGTTTGGGTCCATGGGCGGAGGAAGAAAAACTGTTTTTT
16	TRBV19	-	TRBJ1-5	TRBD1	CASSLLLGQGNQPQHF	TGTGCCAGTAGTTTGCTTTTGGGACAGGGAAATCAGCCCCAGCATTTT
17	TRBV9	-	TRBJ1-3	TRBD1	CASSVTGTGLSGNTIYF	TGTGCCAGCAGTGTTACCGGGACAGGGCTCTCTGGAAACACCATATATTTT
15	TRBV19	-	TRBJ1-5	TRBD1	CASTTGQGFRRPQHF	TGTGCCAGTACGACGGGACAGGGTTTCAGGCGGCCCCAGCATTTT
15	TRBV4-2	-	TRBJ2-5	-	CASSHYRLPQETQYF	TGTGCCAGCAGCCATTACAGGTTACCCCAAGAGACCCAGTACTTC
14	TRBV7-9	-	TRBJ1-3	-	CASSLVLSGNTIYF	TGTGCCAGCAGCTTAGTGCTCTCTGGAAACACCATATATTTT
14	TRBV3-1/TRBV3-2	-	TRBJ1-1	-	CASSQEHRNTEAFF	TGTGCCAGCAGCCAAGAACATCGGAACACTGAAGCTTTCTTT
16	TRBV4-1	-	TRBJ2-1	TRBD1	CASSQTRDRGIYEQFF	TGCGCCAGCAGCCAGACTCGGGACAGGGGTATCTATGAGCAGTTCTTC
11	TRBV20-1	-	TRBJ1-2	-	CSATRTDGYTF	TGCAGTGCTACCAGGACAGACGGCTACACCTTC
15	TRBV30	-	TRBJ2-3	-	CAWSASGTGTDTQYF	TGTGCCTGGAGTGCCTCCGGGACGGGCACGGATACGCAGTATTTT
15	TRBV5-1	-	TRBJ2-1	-	CASSSDTRLVNEQFF	TGCGCCAGCAGCTCGGATACTAGGTTAGTCAATGAGCAGTTCTTC
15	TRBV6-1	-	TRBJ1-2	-	CASSEALRGATGYTF	TGTGCCAGCAGTGAAGCGCTTCGGGGCGCGACTGGCTACACCTTC
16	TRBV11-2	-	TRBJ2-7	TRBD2	CASSFTTSGGAYEQYF	TGTGCCAGCAGCTTCACGACTAGCGGGGGGGCTTACGAGCAGTACTTC
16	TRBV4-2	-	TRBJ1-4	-	CASSTRTGARREKLFF	TGTGCCAGCAGCACAAGAACCGGGGCCCGCCGGGAAAAACTGTTTTTT
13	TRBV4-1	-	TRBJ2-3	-	CASSQVEKDTQYF	TGCGCCAGCAGCCAAGTCGAGAAAGATACGCAGTATTTT
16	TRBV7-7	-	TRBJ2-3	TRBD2	CASSGGLAGVGDTQYF	TGTGCCAGCAGCGGTGGACTAGCGGGGGTAGGAGATACGCAGTATTTT
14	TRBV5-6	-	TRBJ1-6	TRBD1	CASSLGTGDSPLHF	TGTGCCAGCAGCTTAGGGACAGGGGATTCACCCCTCCACTTT